The clone carrying this T cell receptor (beta chain) was counted a few times. It was with random hexamers that roughly 0.45 to 1 ug RNA was reverse transcribed. Amplification of TCR beta CDR3 was carried out by immunoSEQ multiplex PCR, which covered 54 Vbeta and 13 Jbeta segments. In TCRdb, the immunoSEQ multiplex PCR reads were re-called with MiXCR into one record per CDR3 protein. This sample carries around 270,000 distinct CDR3 sequences, roughly 85% of them seen once, and the ten largest clones take around 0.2%. This record belongs to a study of CD8 T cells in Susac syndrome. The multiple sclerosis control group was made up of treatment-naive patients with stable or active relapsing-remitting disease. Negative isolation was used for CD8+ and CD4+ T cells, and FACS enrichment was applied to TEMRA cells. The sequence came from a human donor with multiple sclerosis. The sequencing sample was made of CD8+ T cells from PBMCs.

Written as DNA, the CDR3 is TGTGCCAGCAGCCCTCTACTCTTCCGGGAGCTGTTTTTT. Amino acids: CASSPLLFRELFF. The chain has TRBV7-9 and TRBJ2-2, with unresolved D. Per germline, CDR1 SEHNR and CDR2 FQNEAQ (reference sequence). The CDR3 loop spans 13 amino acids. V lost 5 bases to trimming and J lost 9 bases, with 13 bases between them. The full variable domain, its missing parts supplied by reference TRBV7-9 and TRBJ2-2, is DTGVSQNPRHKITKRGQNVTFRCDPISEHNRLYWYRQTLGQGPEFLTYFQNEAQLEKSRLLSDRFSAERPKGSFSTLEIQRTEQGDSAMYLCASSPLLFRELFFGEGSRLTVL.